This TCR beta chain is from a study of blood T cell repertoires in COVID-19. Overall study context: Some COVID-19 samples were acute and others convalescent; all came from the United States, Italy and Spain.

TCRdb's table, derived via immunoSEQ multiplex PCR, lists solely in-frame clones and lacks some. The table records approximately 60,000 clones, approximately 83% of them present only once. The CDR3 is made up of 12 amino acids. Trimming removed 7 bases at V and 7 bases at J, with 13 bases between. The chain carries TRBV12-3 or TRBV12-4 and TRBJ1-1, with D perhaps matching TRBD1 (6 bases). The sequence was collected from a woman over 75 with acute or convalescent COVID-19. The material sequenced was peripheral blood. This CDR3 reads CASTYRVGEAFF. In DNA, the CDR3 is TGTGCCAGCACTTACAGGGTCGGTGAAGCTTTCTTT.